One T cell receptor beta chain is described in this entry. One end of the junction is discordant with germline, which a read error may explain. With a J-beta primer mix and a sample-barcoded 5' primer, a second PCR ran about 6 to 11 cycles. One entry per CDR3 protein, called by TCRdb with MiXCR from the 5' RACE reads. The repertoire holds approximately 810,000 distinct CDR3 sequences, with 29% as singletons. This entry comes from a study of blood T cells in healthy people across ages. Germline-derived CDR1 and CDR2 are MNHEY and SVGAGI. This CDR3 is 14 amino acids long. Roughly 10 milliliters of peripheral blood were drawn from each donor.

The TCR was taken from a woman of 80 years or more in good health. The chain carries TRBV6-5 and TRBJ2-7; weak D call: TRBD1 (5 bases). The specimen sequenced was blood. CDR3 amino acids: CASRYSTRAYEQYF. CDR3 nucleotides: TGTGCCAGCAGGTACTCGACCAGGGCCTACGAGCAGTACTTC.